The clone carrying this T cell receptor (beta chain) has more than one count but fewer than ten. Using immunoSEQ multiplex PCR, the repertoire was profiled, and TCRdb retains in-frame clones only, with some absent. In the table there are almost 550,000 clones, approximately 80% of which are singletons. CDR3 length equals 14 residues. V dropped 6 bases and J dropped 3 bases, with 12 bases sitting between them. The germline gives CDR1 LNHDA, CDR2 SQIVND (reference sequence). These data are taken from a study of shared T cell receptors in the human thymus. These data were likewise used in another study, on human thymus T cells. According to that study: Thymic and blood repertoires seemed to show skewed V and J gene use. There were highly overlapping thymic repertoires among unrelated individuals, as related research reported.

The sequence came from a boy in the first two years of life with a congenital heart defect. The sample was thymocytes. V is TRBV19 and J is TRBJ1-5; D remains unclear. CDR3 DNA sequence: TGTGCCAGTAGCCCTGGGCAGCCCAATCAGCCCCAGCATTTT. It specifies CASSPGQPNQPQHF. Filled out from reference TRBV19 and TRBJ1-5, the complete variable domain reads DGGITQSPKYLFRKEGQNVTLSCEQNLNHDAMYWYRQDPGQGLRLIYYSQIVNDFQKGDIAEGYSVSREKKESFPLTVTSAQKNPTAFYLCASSPGQPNQPQHFGDGTRLSIL.